The entry below describes one T cell receptor (beta chain). Its antigen is currently unknown. This entry comes from a study of T cells after yellow fever vaccination. Study-wide results and caveats: Weaker in magnitude, the secondary response showed a faster peak on day 5 versus 15.

The CDR3 runs to 12 residues. The V gene end was trimmed by 2 bases and the J gene end by 8 bases; junction bases not matched to a gene: 2. Germline CDR1 is WSHSY and CDR2 is SAAADI. MiXCR, applied by TCRdb to the 5' RACE reads, yields one record per CDR3 protein. The sample lists approximately 120,000 distinct CDR3 sequences, 15% seen once, with around 46% in the top ten. The sequence was obtained from a man younger than 35 who received the YFV17D yellow fever vaccine. The rearrangement uses TRBV10-2 and TRBJ1-2; 7 bases match TRBD1. This sample comprised CD8+ T cells sorted from PBMCs, obtained 5 days after the yellow fever booster vaccination. The CDR3 DNA sequence: TGCGCCAGCAGTGAGCAGGGGGGGGGCTACACCTTC. Protein sequence: CASSEQGGGYTF.